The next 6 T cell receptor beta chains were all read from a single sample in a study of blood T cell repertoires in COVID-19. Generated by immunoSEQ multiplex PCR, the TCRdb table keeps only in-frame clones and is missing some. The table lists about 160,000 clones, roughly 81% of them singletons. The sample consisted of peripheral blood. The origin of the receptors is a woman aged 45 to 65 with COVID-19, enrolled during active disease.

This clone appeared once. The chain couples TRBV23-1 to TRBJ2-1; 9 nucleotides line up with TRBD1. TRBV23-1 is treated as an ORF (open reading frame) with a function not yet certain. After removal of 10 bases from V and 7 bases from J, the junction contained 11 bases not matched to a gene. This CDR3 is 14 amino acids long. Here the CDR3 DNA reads TGCGCCACCTCCGGGGACAGGGAGGTAAATGAGCAGTTCTTC. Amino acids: CATSGDREVNEQFF.

The DNA for the CDR3 is TGTGCCAGCAGCCTTAGGACTAGCGGGGGATCGGATACGCAGTATTTT. Translating it yields CASSLRTSGGSDTQYF. The J gene is TRBJ2-3, the V gene TRBV4-2, with TRBD2 matching 13 bases. Germline V lookup: CDR1 LGHNA, CDR2 YNFKEQ. The CDR3 sequence is 16 residues long. V lost 4 bases and J lost 6; bases outside the gene matches: 7.

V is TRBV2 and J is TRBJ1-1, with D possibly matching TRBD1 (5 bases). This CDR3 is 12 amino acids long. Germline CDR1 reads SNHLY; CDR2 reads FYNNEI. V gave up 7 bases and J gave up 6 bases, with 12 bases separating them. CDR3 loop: CASMTGGSEAFF. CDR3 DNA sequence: TGTGCCAGCATGACGGGGGGTTCTGAAGCTTTCTTT.

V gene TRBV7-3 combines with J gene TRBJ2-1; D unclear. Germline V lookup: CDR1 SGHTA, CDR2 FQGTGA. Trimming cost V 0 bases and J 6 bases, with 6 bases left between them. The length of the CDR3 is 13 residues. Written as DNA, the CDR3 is TGTGCCAGCAGCTTAACCTTCCGCAATGAGCAGTTCTTC. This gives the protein CASSLTFRNEQFF.

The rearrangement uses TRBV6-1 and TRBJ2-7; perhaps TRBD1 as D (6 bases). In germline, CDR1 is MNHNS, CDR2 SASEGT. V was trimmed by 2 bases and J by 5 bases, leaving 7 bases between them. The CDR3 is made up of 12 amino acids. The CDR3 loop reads CASSEQGHEQYF. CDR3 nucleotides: TGTGCCAGCAGTGAACAGGGGCACGAGCAGTACTTC.

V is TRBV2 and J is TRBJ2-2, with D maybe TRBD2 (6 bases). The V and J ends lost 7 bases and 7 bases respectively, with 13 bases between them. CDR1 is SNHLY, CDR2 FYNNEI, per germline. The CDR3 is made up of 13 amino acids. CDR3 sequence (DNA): TGTGCCAGCACCCCGGGGGAGAACGGGGAGCTGTTTTTT. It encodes CASTPGENGELFF.